This T cell receptor beta chain was captured by sequencing in a study of T cells in Graves' hyperthyroidism and ophthalmopathy. This clonotype was seen ten or more times. TCR beta CDR3 regions were amplified from RNA. The primer set for the first-round RT-PCR of the TCR CDR3 was HTBI. Via MiXCR, TCRdb re-called the multiplex PCR reads, giving one row per CDR3 protein. The data contain more than 500,000 distinct CDR3 sequences, approximately 15% of them seen just once; the ten biggest clones take up around 13%. The CDR3 contains 16 residues. V was cut by 7 bases and J by 4 bases, with 19 bases left in between. Germline V gene sequence: CDR1 MDHEN, CDR2 SYDVKM. Diagnostic assessment was based on clinical symptoms, serum thyroxine and TRAb, thyroid ultrasound and orbital computed tomography. The PBMCs were sourced from fresh peripheral blood (approximately 9.6 ml).

This TCR came from a woman in her thirties or forties with Graves' hyperthyroidism. V is TRBV28 and J is TRBJ2-2, with a possible D match to TRBD2 (6 bases). The specimen sequenced was blood. The CDR3 region has the DNA TGTGCCAGCAACTTAGCGAGGGACGGGAGCACCGGGGAGCTGTTTTTT. Its translation is CASNLARDGSTGELFF.